The clone carrying this T cell receptor beta chain was seen many times. Its antigen is as yet unknown. The source of the sample is a study of Graves' ophthalmopathy and Graves' hyperthyroidism. At the level of the study: Samples of peripheral blood were obtained at initial diagnosis, prior to treatment of any kind. Notes on the study in general: Discriminating ophthalmopathy from stable hyperthyroidism, a 13-signature model attained a sensitivity of approximately 85% and a specificity of just under 84%.

Trimming removed 5 bases from V and 5 bases from J; junction bases left unmatched: 7. The CDR3 runs to 14 residues. Germline CDR1 reads ENHRY; CDR2 reads SYGVKD. Beta-chain TCR CDR3 regions were amplified from RNA transcripts. RT-PCR was first run with HTBI primers, then multiplex PCR in a second round. TCRdb re-derived calls from the multiplex PCR reads in MiXCR, one entry per CDR3 protein. The sample has about 390,000 distinct CDR3 sequences, approximately 15% seen once. Input material: peripheral blood. V gene TRBV10-3 combines with J gene TRBJ2-5; TRBD1 matches 8 bases. The sequence came from a young woman with stable Graves' hyperthyroidism. CDR3 nucleotides: TGTGCCATCAGTCCCGGGACAGGACCGGAGACCCAGTACTTC. It translates to CAISPGTGPETQYF.